This T cell receptor beta chain was recorded in a study of cytomegalovirus exposure and HLA in healthy donors. Study findings and constraints: A later analysis found that most CMV-associated TCR beta chains appeared HLA-restricted.

The PCR employed 60 Vbeta primers together with 13 Jbeta primers. Assay used: immunoSEQ multiplex PCR; TCRdb lists only in-frame clones, some missing. The data contain some 200,000 clones, 70% to 80% of them singletons. Notes on this clone: The antigen is not known.

Per germline, CDR1 SGHDT and CDR2 YYEEEE. This CDR3 has 12 residues. Trimming stripped 0 bases from V and 8 bases from J, with 8 bases between. The genes are TRBV5-6 and TRBJ1-2; D possibly corresponds to TRBD1 (5 bases). The sequence was obtained from a man aged 35 to 55 in good health and CMV-seronegative. Sequenced sample: PBMCs. CDR3 DNA: TGTGCCAGCAGCTTGGAGGGGCAGGGCTACACCTTC. Translation: CASSLEGQGYTF.